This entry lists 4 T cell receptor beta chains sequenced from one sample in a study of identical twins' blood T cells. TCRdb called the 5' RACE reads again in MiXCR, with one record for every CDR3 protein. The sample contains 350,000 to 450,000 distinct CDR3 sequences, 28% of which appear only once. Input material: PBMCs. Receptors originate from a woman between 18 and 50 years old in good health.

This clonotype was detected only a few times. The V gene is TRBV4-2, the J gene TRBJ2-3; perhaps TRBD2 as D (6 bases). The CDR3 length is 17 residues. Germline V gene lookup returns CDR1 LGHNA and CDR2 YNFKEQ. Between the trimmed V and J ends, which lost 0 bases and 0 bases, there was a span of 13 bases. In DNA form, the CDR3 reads TGTGCCAGCAGCCAAGAAGTCGTTAGCGGTAGCACAGATACGCAGTATTTT. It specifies CASSQEVVSGSTDTQYF.

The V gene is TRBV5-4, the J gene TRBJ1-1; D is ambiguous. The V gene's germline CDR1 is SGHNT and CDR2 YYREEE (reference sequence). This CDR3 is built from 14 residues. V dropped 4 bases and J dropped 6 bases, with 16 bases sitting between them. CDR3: CASSQVAGSAEAFF. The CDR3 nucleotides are TGTGCCAGCAGCCAGGTAGCAGGTTCAGCTGAAGCTTTCTTT. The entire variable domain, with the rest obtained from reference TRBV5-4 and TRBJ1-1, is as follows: ETGVTQSPTHLIKTRGQQVTLRCSSQSGHNTVSWYQQALGQGPQFIFQYYREEENGRGNFPPRFSGLQFPNYSSELNVNALELDDSALYLCASSQVAGSAEAFFGQGTRLTVV.

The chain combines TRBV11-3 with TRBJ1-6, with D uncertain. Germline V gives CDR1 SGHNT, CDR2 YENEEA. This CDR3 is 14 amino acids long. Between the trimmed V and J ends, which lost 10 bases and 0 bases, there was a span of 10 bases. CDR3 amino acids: CATSVGSYNSPLHF. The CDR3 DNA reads TGTGCCACCTCGGTGGGCTCCTATAATTCACCCCTCCACTTT.

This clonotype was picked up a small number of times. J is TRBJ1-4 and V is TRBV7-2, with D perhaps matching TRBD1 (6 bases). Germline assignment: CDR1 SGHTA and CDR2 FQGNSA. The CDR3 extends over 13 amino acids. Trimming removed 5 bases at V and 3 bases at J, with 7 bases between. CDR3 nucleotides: TGTGCCAGCAGCACAGGGTCTAATGAAAAACTGTTTTTT. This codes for CASSTGSNEKLFF.